This T cell receptor (beta chain) was documented in a study of shared clonotypes between healthy human individuals. Profiled with immunoSEQ multiplex PCR; TCRdb holds only in-frame clones, not every one. Here the sample spans about 2.1 million clones, 93% being singletons. The CDR3 sequence is 16 residues long. After removal of 3 bases from V and 4 bases from J, the junction contained 6 bases not matched to a gene. Per the germline V gene, CDR1 is MNHEY and CDR2 is SMNVEV (reference sequence). Naive CD8 cells comprised CD45RO-negative, CCR7-positively selected cells, excluding terminally differentiated effector memory CD45RA+ cells.

This chain connects TRBV27 to TRBJ2-1; 10 bases match TRBD2. Specimen: naive CD8+ T cells from PBMCs. This TCR came from a man between 18 and 29 years old in good health. Some clones in this sample may be carry-over from other donors' samples. CDR3 sequence: CASSLYLAGEYNEQFF. In DNA, the CDR3 is TGTGCCAGCAGTTTGTATCTAGCGGGGGAGTACAATGAGCAGTTCTTC.